These T cell receptor beta chains were read from a single sample in a study of cytomegalovirus exposure and HLA in healthy donors. Assay: immunoSEQ multiplex PCR; the TCRdb copy retains only in-frame clones and omits some. This repertoire shows about 130,000 clones, roughly 78% found once; its top ten account for 3% to 4%. What was sequenced was PBMCs. These receptors were obtained from a male donor in good health and CMV-seronegative. Both conserved end residues are trimmed from each CDR3. A D gene is named only where the DNA matches it firmly.

v_call: TRBV30; d_call: TRBD2; j_call: TRBJ2-1; cdr3_aa: ARSQGGRTNEQF
v_call: TRBV6-1; d_call: TRBD2; j_call: TRBJ2-1; cdr3_aa: AGGLDSYNEQF
v_call: TRBV7-8; d_call: TRBD1; j_call: TRBJ2-6; cdr3_aa: ASSEYRGSGANVLT
v_call: TRBV5-1; d_call: TRBD2; j_call: TRBJ2-4; cdr3_aa: ASSPSGVLAKNIQY
v_call: TRBV18; d_call: TRBD1; j_call: TRBJ1-1; cdr3_aa: ASSPRTGGVEAF
v_call: TRBV19; d_call: TRBD1; j_call: TRBJ1-3; cdr3_aa: ASTDRDSGNTIY
v_call: TRBV7-9; d_call: -; j_call: TRBJ2-5; cdr3_aa: SIGQRQETQY
v_call: TRBV13; d_call: -; j_call: TRBJ2-2; cdr3_aa: ASSLGGHGGELF
v_call: TRBV5-1; d_call: TRBD1; j_call: TRBJ1-4; cdr3_aa: ASSPGGNTEKLF
v_call: TRBV2; d_call: -; j_call: TRBJ2-5; cdr3_aa: ASTQYQETQY
v_call: TRBV10-2; d_call: TRBD1; j_call: TRBJ1-1; cdr3_aa: ASRATGYTEAF
v_call: TRBV5-6; d_call: -; j_call: TRBJ1-1; cdr3_aa: ASSLLPVNTEAF
v_call: TRBV30; d_call: -; j_call: TRBJ1-1; cdr3_aa: AWRIRGPTAEAF
v_call: TRBV9; d_call: -; j_call: TRBJ1-1; cdr3_aa: ASSLLGARTEAF
v_call: TRBV29-1; d_call: -; j_call: TRBJ1-1; cdr3_aa: SVGGRMNTEAF
v_call: TRBV6-1; d_call: TRBD1; j_call: TRBJ2-2; cdr3_aa: ASSGYPGQGANGELF
v_call: TRBV4-1; d_call: -; j_call: TRBJ1-2; cdr3_aa: ASSHRVGGDGYT
v_call: TRBV6-1; d_call: TRBD1; j_call: TRBJ2-7; cdr3_aa: ASSALSGTGPYEQY
v_call: TRBV28; d_call: TRBD1; j_call: TRBJ1-6; cdr3_aa: ASTAGTGASPLH
v_call: TRBV6-4; d_call: -; j_call: TRBJ1-4; cdr3_aa: ASSAGSEEKLF
v_call: TRBV14; d_call: -; j_call: TRBJ1-1; cdr3_aa: ASSQAGTFHDEAF
v_call: TRBV9; d_call: -; j_call: TRBJ2-2; cdr3_aa: ASSLSEGLNTGELF
v_call: TRBV10-1; d_call: TRBD1; j_call: TRBJ2-1; cdr3_aa: ASSATGATYNEQF
v_call: TRBV10-1; d_call: TRBD2; j_call: TRBJ2-1; cdr3_aa: ASSDAGGPRNEQF
v_call: TRBV7-9; d_call: -; j_call: TRBJ2-7; cdr3_aa: ASSSPVVPIRGAHYEQY
v_call: TRBV5-5; d_call: -; j_call: TRBJ1-2; cdr3_aa: ASSPWGGAGYGYT
v_call: TRBV5-1; d_call: TRBD1; j_call: TRBJ1-2; cdr3_aa: ASNRGEGYGYT
v_call: TRBV19; d_call: TRBD1; j_call: TRBJ2-1; cdr3_aa: ASSRRGLYNEQF
v_call: TRBV19; d_call: TRBD1; j_call: TRBJ2-7; cdr3_aa: ASRKTGGSYEQY
v_call: TRBV6-1; d_call: -; j_call: TRBJ1-2; cdr3_aa: ASSEVGVGSYGYT
v_call: TRBV28; d_call: TRBD1; j_call: TRBJ1-5; cdr3_aa: ASSTPGTGVDQPQH
v_call: TRBV5-1; d_call: TRBD2; j_call: TRBJ2-1; cdr3_aa: ASSSLAAAYNEQF
v_call: TRBV6-1; d_call: -; j_call: TRBJ1-2; cdr3_aa: ASSALRHDGYT
v_call: TRBV7-9; d_call: -; j_call: TRBJ1-1; cdr3_aa: ASSLDSGVGYTEAF
v_call: TRBV19; d_call: -; j_call: TRBJ2-3; cdr3_aa: ASSIMVASSDTQY
v_call: TRBV19; d_call: TRBD2; j_call: TRBJ2-1; cdr3_aa: ATGLAGPSYNEQF
v_call: TRBV5-4; d_call: TRBD1; j_call: TRBJ2-1; cdr3_aa: ASSLRQGAYNEQF
v_call: TRBV15; d_call: TRBD1; j_call: TRBJ1-5; cdr3_aa: ATSIGTVFNQPQH
v_call: TRBV10-2; d_call: TRBD1; j_call: TRBJ2-7; cdr3_aa: ASTPGQSYEQY
v_call: TRBV6-5; d_call: TRBD1; j_call: TRBJ2-7; cdr3_aa: ASSHGQVYSYEQY
v_call: TRBV5-1; d_call: TRBD1; j_call: TRBJ1-5; cdr3_aa: ASSPGDRGFGQPQH
v_call: TRBV19; d_call: -; j_call: TRBJ2-7; cdr3_aa: ASSIREDYEQY
v_call: TRBV2; d_call: TRBD1; j_call: TRBJ1-5; cdr3_aa: ASSGGQGNQPQH
v_call: TRBV13; d_call: -; j_call: TRBJ2-7; cdr3_aa: ASSLASTEPQ
v_call: TRBV5-4; d_call: -; j_call: TRBJ2-1; cdr3_aa: ASSLFFGSYNEQF
v_call: TRBV11-3; d_call: -; j_call: TRBJ2-1; cdr3_aa: ASSLQGDSYNEQF
v_call: TRBV4-1; d_call: TRBD1; j_call: TRBJ2-7; cdr3_aa: ASSQDWPGGEQY
v_call: TRBV11-2; d_call: -; j_call: TRBJ2-5; cdr3_aa: ASSLGGLAGVQETQY
v_call: TRBV4-3; d_call: -; j_call: TRBJ1-2; cdr3_aa: ASSQQGGQGYGYT